This T cell receptor beta chain was profiled in a study of post-analysis software for immune sequencing data (dated by TCRdb to 2014 to 2015). In the study overall: The recorded disease courses included relapsing-remitting, secondary progressive and progressive-relapsing multiple sclerosis, and some patients had no subtype annotation. The multiple sclerosis patient repertoires were compared with under 13 previously published healthy control repertoires from donors aged roughly 6 to 27 years. A subset of samples was prepared in parallel using single-end sample barcoding, then pooled and co-amplified after Illumina adapter ligation. Here is what the overall study found, with its caveats: Strong co-clustering of samples prepared in the same batch was shown by direct clustering with F measure, prompting a batch-effect correction. Significantly higher frequencies in patients than in controls were found for about 5 TRBV segments, including TRBV5-6, TRBV5-1 and TRBV20-1. Significantly lower normalized Chao1 diversity was found in multiple sclerosis patients than in controls, suggesting substantial peripheral T-cell clonal expansion. The control group was slightly older than the multiple sclerosis patient group.

TCR beta repertoires were profiled from peripheral blood of roughly 13 young patients with multiple sclerosis to demonstrate the VDJtools post-analysis software. The multiple sclerosis patients were children and adolescents ranging in age from roughly 6 to 16 years. The germline V gene yields SGHTA for CDR1 and FQGNSA for CDR2. Its CDR3 holds 15 amino acids, cysteine through phenylalanine. Here the CDR3 DNA is all that survives: 45 bases in frame from base 1. V lost 2 bases and J lost 2 bases; the stretch between them is 13 bases long. To note about this clonotype: The antigen it recognizes is unknown. Within one base of it there is no much larger clone, and no base qualities were kept.

The library was generated by PCR. The instrument was an Illumina HiSeq 2500. Unique molecular identifiers were incorporated into TCR beta cDNA libraries to reduce PCR and sequencing biases. Roughly 0.5 million cDNA molecules were obtained per 1 to 10 million input T cells, so each molecule approximated one T cell. The same protocol used for the earlier healthy control dataset was applied to prepare and sequence the patient libraries. Within a given batch, samples were prepared together, multiplexed and sequenced on the same HiSeq lane. The paper's processing steps were these. MIGEC handled the raw barcoded reads, throwing out single-read molecular identifier groups before consensus assembly and CDR3 extraction. VDJtools was used for post-analysis of the clonotype tables, and diversity was normalized by down-sampling every dataset to the size of the smallest sample. In repertoire overlap clustering, CDR3 amino acid sequences, but not nucleotide sequences, were matched to correct batch-related cross-sample contamination. The raw public reads went through TCRdb reprocessing: fastp at Q25, MiXCR clone calling, in-frame beta chains kept. Every CDR3 protein is listed once, alongside the most common genes and DNA of its rows. The V and J calls follow TCRdb's processing rather than the paper's. A total of about 430,000 distinct CDR3 sequences appear in this sample, less than 40% of them only once. The ten largest account for 7.6% of the sample.

The chain joins TRBV7-2 to TRBJ2-7, with the identity of the D gene unclear. The clonotype was recovered from a girl aged 2-10 years with multiple sclerosis. Sequenced: blood. Here is the DNA: TGTGCCAGCAGCTTAAGCCCCTTCGGAACCTACGAGCAGTACTTC. It translates as CASSLSPFGTYEQYF.